The 4 T cell receptor beta chains listed next were all sequenced from one sample in a study of cytomegalovirus exposure and HLA in healthy donors. Primers: 60 Vbeta forward and 13 Jbeta reverse. Repertoires were generated with immunoSEQ multiplex PCR, while TCRdb's copy carries only in-frame clones and drops some. This repertoire shows about 140,000 clones, about 10% found once; its top ten account for under 2%. The specimen was PBMCs. The origin of the receptors is a man aged 50 to 59 in good health and CMV-seronegative.

The rearrangement links TRBV5-1 to TRBJ1-1; no reliable D call. The CDR3 is 14 amino acids. The V end was cut by 5 bases, the J end by 1 base, with 12 bases between. Germline assignment: CDR1 SGHRS and CDR2 YFSETQ. The CDR3 reads CASSSPLENTEAFF. The DNA for the CDR3 is TGCGCCAGCAGTTCCCCACTAGAGAACACTGAAGCTTTCTTT.

The genes are TRBV5-1 and TRBJ1-4; a weak D match, TRBD1 (6 bases). Trimming left V 0 bases short and J 0 bases short, with 9 bases between. This CDR3 is 16 amino acids long. Germline V gives CDR1 SGHRS, CDR2 YFSETQ. The CDR3 nucleotides are TGCGCCAGCAGCTTGGGGCAGGGGTCAACTAATGAAAAACTGTTTTTT. This encodes CASSLGQGSTNEKLFF.

The chain is built from TRBV7-3 and TRBJ2-2, with TRBD2 matching over 12 bases. The CDR3 consists of 16 residues. The V and J ends lost 5 bases and 6 bases, in that order; junction bases with no gene match: 7. The germline V gene has CDR1 SGHTA and CDR2 FQGTGA. For the CDR3, the DNA is TGTGCCAGCAGCCCAGGACTAGCGGGAAAAGCCGGGGAGCTGTTTTTT. Protein sequence: CASSPGLAGKAGELFF.

In its sample, this clone was seen a few times. This chain connects TRBV7-6 to TRBJ2-7; TRBD1 might be the D (6 bases). The V gene lost 0 bases and the J gene lost 3 bases, with 12 bases spanning the gap. The germline V gene has CDR1 SGHVS and CDR2 FNYEAQ. The CDR3 consists of 15 residues. The CDR3 coding sequence is TGTGCCAGCAGCTTAGCAGGGGGATTAGGCTACGAGCAGTACTTC. Translating gives CASSLAGGLGYEQYF.